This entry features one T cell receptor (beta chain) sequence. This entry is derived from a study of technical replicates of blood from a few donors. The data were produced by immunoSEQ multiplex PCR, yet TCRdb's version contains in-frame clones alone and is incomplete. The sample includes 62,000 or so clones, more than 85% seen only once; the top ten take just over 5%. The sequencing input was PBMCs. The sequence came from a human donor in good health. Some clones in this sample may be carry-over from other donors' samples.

The CDR3 region is CASSSTWASGSRHEQYF. CDR3 nucleotides: TGCGCCAGCAGCTCTACTTGGGCTAGCGGGAGCCGGCACGAGCAGTACTTC. This chain links TRBV5-1 with TRBJ2-7, with 10 bases that match TRBD2. The CDR3 is 17 residues long. Germline CDR1 and CDR2: SGHRS and YFSETQ. The trim removed 3 bases at V and 5 bases at J, leaving 14 bases unmatched.